This TCR beta chain originates from a study of cytomegalovirus exposure and HLA in healthy donors. Study background: Earlier, 200 million or so T cells were analyzed, and about 100 million unique TCR beta sequences were found among them. From HLA-typed donors, an early data release held tens of millions of unique TCRs.

Primers for the PCR totalled 60 Vbeta and 13 Jbeta. TCRdb's copy holds only in-frame clones and misses some; the assay was immunoSEQ multiplex PCR. The data hold 150,000 to 200,000 clones, with around three quarters observed a single time. As concerns this clone: Its antigen is still unknown.

J lost 2 bases, V lost 2 bases, and 9 bases had no gene match. Germline CDR1 and CDR2: MNHEY and SMNVEV (reference sequence). The CDR3 is 16 amino acids. Study-wide results and caveats: HLA allele associations emerged for some 16,000 TCR beta sequences in a later analysis, at 0.05 false discovery rate. As a later analysis showed, several of the most significant clusters appeared to be linked to common viral pathogens.

The chain links TRBV27 to TRBJ2-7; 7 positions match TRBD1. The sequence came from a woman younger than 45 in good health and CMV-seropositive. Sequencing was carried out using PBMCs. This CDR3 reads CASSLIKGATTYEQYF. CDR3 nucleotides: TGTGCCAGCAGTTTAATCAAGGGGGCGACCACCTACGAGCAGTACTTC.